Following are 5 T cell receptor beta chains from one sample sequenced in a study of cytomegalovirus exposure and HLA in healthy donors. Measured with immunoSEQ multiplex PCR; TCRdb has only the in-frame clones, and not every one. This table has about 350,000 clones, around 90% appearing once. The specimen was PBMCs. Every receptor here comes from a woman in her twenties or thirties in good health and CMV-seropositive.

The rearrangement uses TRBV11-2 and TRBJ2-3; D may be TRBD1 (5 bases). Trimming removed 3 bases at V and 1 base at J, with 14 bases between. This CDR3 spans 16 amino acids. CDR1 and CDR2 (germline): SGHAT, FQNNGV. DNA of the CDR3: TGTGCCAGCAGCTTCCTCCCAAGGGGCCGCACAGATACGCAGTATTTT. This encodes CASSFLPRGRTDTQYF.

In its sample, this clone was seen a few times. This rearrangement joins TRBV10-1 to TRBJ1-2, with D unclear. This CDR3 has 10 residues. Trimming removed 9 bases at V and 4 bases at J, with 6 bases between. Germline V lookup: CDR1 WNHNN, CDR2 SYGVQD (reference sequence). CDR3 protein: CARTPYGYTF. DNA of the CDR3: TGCGCCAGGACCCCCTATGGCTACACCTTC.

V is TRBV7-3 and J is TRBJ1-1, with D maybe TRBD1 (6 bases). CDR1 and CDR2 from the germline V gene are SGHTA and FQGTGA. V was trimmed by 2 bases and J by 0 bases, leaving 10 bases between them. The CDR3 covers 15 residues. CDR3 sequence: CASSLPRQVNTEAFF. The CDR3 bases are TGTGCCAGCAGCTTACCCCGACAGGTGAACACTGAAGCTTTCTTT.

The V gene is TRBV30, the J gene TRBJ1-1; the D gene is possibly TRBD1 (6 bases). Per germline, CDR1 GTSNPN and CDR2 SVGIG (reference sequence). The CDR3 length is 13 residues. Deletions cut 3 bases from V and 6 bases from J, with 14 bases between. CDR3 bases: TGTGCCTGGAGCAAAACAGGGTATTCTGAAGCTTTCTTT. It codes for CAWSKTGYSEAFF.

The DNA for the CDR3 is TGTGCCAGCAGTTACCAGATGAACGTGGGGGGCTACACCTTC. It encodes CASSYQMNVGGYTF. The rearrangement links TRBV6-5 to TRBJ1-2; the D is unclear. V was clipped by 2 bases and J by 8 bases, with 15 bases between them. The CDR3 totals 14 residues. Germline CDR1 reads MNHEY; CDR2 reads SVGAGI.